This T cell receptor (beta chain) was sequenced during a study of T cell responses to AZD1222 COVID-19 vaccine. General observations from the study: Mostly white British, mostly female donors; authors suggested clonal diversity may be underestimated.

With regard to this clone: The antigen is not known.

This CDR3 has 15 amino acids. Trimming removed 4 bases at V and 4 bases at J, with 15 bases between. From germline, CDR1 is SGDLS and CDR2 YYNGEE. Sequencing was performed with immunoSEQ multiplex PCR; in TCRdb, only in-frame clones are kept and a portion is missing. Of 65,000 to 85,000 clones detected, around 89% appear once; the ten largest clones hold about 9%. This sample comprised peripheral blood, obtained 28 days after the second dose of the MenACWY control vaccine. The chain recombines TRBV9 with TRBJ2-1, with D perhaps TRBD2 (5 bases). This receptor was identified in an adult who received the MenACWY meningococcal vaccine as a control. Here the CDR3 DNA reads TGTGCCAGCAGCAACCGGAGACGGGAATACAATGAGCAGTTCTTC. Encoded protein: CASSNRRREYNEQFF.